A selection of T cell receptor beta chains follows, all from one sample in a study of T cells in Graves' hyperthyroidism and ophthalmopathy. TCRdb used MiXCR to reprocess the multiplex PCR reads, holding one entry per CDR3 protein. The sample lists a few hundred thousand distinct CDR3 sequences, 46% occurring once. Sequenced input: peripheral blood or thyroid tissue (not recorded which). The receptors come from a woman aged 18-29 years with Graves' hyperthyroidism. The CDR3 runs from the conserved cysteine through the conserved F or W. The D gene is left open where the match is weak. Size is omitted from some rows. Given values are once, few, many or a class for expanded clones.

v_gene	abundance	j_gene	d_gene	CDR3nt	CDR3aa
TRBV5-1	many	TRBJ2-2	-	TGCGCCAGCCTACTTGACACCGGGGAGCTGTTTTTT	CASLLDTGELFF
TRBV4-3	few	TRBJ1-5	TRBD1	TGCGCCAGCAGTTTCACAGGGGGCGACAATCAGCCCCAGCATTTT	CASSFTGGDNQPQHF
TRBV18	-	TRBJ1-3	-	TGTGCCAGCTCACCACTTTTCATAGGATCTGGAAACACCATATATTTT	CASSPLFIGSGNTIYF
TRBV5-1	many	TRBJ2-2	TRBD2	TGCGCCAGCAGCTTGGCCGACAGACTAGCGGGAGTCTCAGCCGGGGAGCTGTTTTTT	CASSLADRLAGVSAGELFF
TRBV19	many	TRBJ1-2	TRBD1	TGTGCCAGTAGCCGGGACAGCTCCTATGGCTACACCTTC	CASSRDSSYGYTF
TRBV7-6	-	TRBJ1-4	-	TGTGCCAGCAGCTCCTCGGCGGCAACTAATGAAAAACTGTTTTTT	CASSSSAATNEKLFF
TRBV7-6	many	TRBJ1-4	-	TGTGCCAGCAGCTTAGGTGGGACCGTTGGAAAACTGTTTTTT	CASSLGGTVGKLFF
TRBV6-6	-	TRBJ2-6	TRBD2	TGTGCCAGCAGTGAAGTTCGGGGAGGGACTGAAGCTTTC	CASSEVRGGTEAF
TRBV13	-	TRBJ1-2	-	TGTGCCAGCCGCTCGGGACTGTCTGGGGCCTATGGCTACACCTTC	CASRSGLSGAYGYTF
TRBV7-9	few	TRBJ1-4	TRBD1	TGTGCCAGCAGCCCCAAAGGGACAGATGAAAAACTGTTTTTT	CASSPKGTDEKLFF
TRBV20-1	-	TRBJ1-1	-	TGCAGTGCTAGGAGCAGGGTTCCTGAAGCTTTCTTT	CSARSRVPEAFF
TRBV5-1	once	TRBJ2-7	TRBD1	TGCGCCAGCAGCGAGGGACAGGCAATCTCCTACGAGCAGTACTTC	CASSEGQAISYEQYF
TRBV19	many	TRBJ1-1	-	TGTGCCAGTAGTATAAGGGAGGGCAAAAAGACCACTGAAGCTTTCTTT	CASSIREGKKTTEAFF
TRBV7-8	-	TRBJ2-7	-	TGTGCCAGCAGTCCTAGTAACACAGATACGCAGTACTTC	CASSPSNTDTQYF
TRBV10-3	many	TRBJ1-4	-	TGTGCCATTAAGGGACAAGGGAGCGAAAAACTGTTTTTT	CAIKGQGSEKLFF
TRBV7-3	many	TRBJ2-7	TRBD1	TGTGCCAGCAGCTATAACGGCGGGACAGGGGGCGGTTACGAGCAGTACTTC	CASSYNGGTGGGYEQYF
TRBV7-2	many	TRBJ1-4	TRBD1	TGTGCCAGCAGCCGGGACAGGGGGGGACAGGGTGAAAAACTGTTTTTT	CASSRDRGGQGEKLFF
TRBV5-1	-	TRBJ1-5	-	TGCGCCAGCAGCGGGGCAGGCCCCAGCAATCAGCCCCAGCATTTT	CASSGAGPSNQPQHF
TRBV7-2	-	TRBJ1-6	-	TGTGCCAGCAGCAACCGGGGTCTAGCGGGAGCCTATAATTCACCCCTCCACTTT	CASSNRGLAGAYNSPLHF
TRBV7-9	many	TRBJ2-7	-	TGTGCCAGCAGCTTAAGAGGGGGAGGAGGTGACGAGCAGTACTTC	CASSLRGGGGDEQYF
TRBV7-9	-	TRBJ2-1	-	TGTGCCAGCAGCTCACCCGACAGGATAACGGACAATGAGCAGTTCTTC	CASSSPDRITDNEQFF
TRBV20-1	many	TRBJ1-2	TRBD1	TGCAGTGCTAGAGATGCCCCCGGACAGGGGGGGGGGTATGGCTACACCTTC	CSARDAPGQGGGYGYTF
TRBV2	many	TRBJ2-7	TRBD1	TGTGCCAGCTGTAGGGACAGGGGAACCTACGAGCAGTACTTC	CASCRDRGTYEQYF
TRBV6-5	-	TRBJ2-2	TRBD1	TGTGCCAGCAGTTACGGGGACAGGGGTAGCGCCGGGGAGCTGTTTTTT	CASSYGDRGSAGELFF
TRBV20-1	-	TRBJ2-7	TRBD2	TGCAGTGCTAGAGACGGACTAGCGGAGCAGTACTTC	CSARDGLAEQYF
TRBV7-9	-	TRBJ2-5	-	TGTGCCAGCAGCTTCACAGGATACGAGACCCAGAACTTC	CASSFTGYETQNF
TRBV6-1	-	TRBJ2-1	-	TGTGCCAGCGGTTTGTTAAATGAGCAGTTCTTC	CASGLLNEQFF
TRBV6-2/TRBV6-3	many	TRBJ2-7	TRBD2	TGTGCCACTGCCCCTAGCGGGAGATTCAACGAGCAGTACTTC	CATAPSGRFNEQYF
TRBV9	-	TRBJ2-1	-	TGTGCCAGCAGCGTTACTACTTCCCGAGGCAATGAGCAGTTCTTC	CASSVTTSRGNEQFF
TRBV2	many	TRBJ1-5	-	TGTGCCAGCAGTGAAAGGGGCGGGGGCCGCAATCAGCCCCAGCATTTT	CASSERGGGRNQPQHF
TRBV6-1	many	TRBJ2-2	-	TGTGCCAGCAGGGCCGACATTGCCGGGGAGCTGTTTTTT	CASRADIAGELFF
TRBV7-9	many	TRBJ1-2	TRBD1	TGTGCCAGCAGTTCCTCCGGGACAGAGAAATATGGCTACACCTTC	CASSSSGTEKYGYTF
TRBV12-3/TRBV12-4	-	TRBJ2-5	TRBD2	TGTGCCAGCAGGAAACGGGGTAGCGGGACCCCGTACTTC	CASRKRGSGTPYF
TRBV2	-	TRBJ2-2	-	TGTGCCAGCAGGAACCAGGGGTTCACCGGGGAGCTGTTTTTT	CASRNQGFTGELFF
TRBV2	-	TRBJ2-5	-	TGTGCCAGCAGTGAAGCAGGGGGGGGCAATCAGCCCCAGTACTTC	CASSEAGGGNQPQYF
TRBV6-5	few	TRBJ2-7	TRBD2	TGTGCCAGCAACGACCCACCGACTAGCGTCCTAGAGGGGTCCTACGAGCAGTACTTC	CASNDPPTSVLEGSYEQYF
TRBV6-2/TRBV6-3	-	TRBJ2-7	TRBD1	TGTGCCAGCACCCGGCACAGGGGGCCCTACGAGCAGTACTTC	CASTRHRGPYEQYF
TRBV20-1	many	TRBJ1-5	-	TGCAGTGCTAGTGCGGGGATGGGGCTAAGGCAGCCCCAGCATTTT	CSASAGMGLRQPQHF
TRBV6-1	many	TRBJ1-2	-	TGTGCCACCCCGCGGGACAAGATCTATGGCTACACCTTC	CATPRDKIYGYTF
TRBV15	-	TRBJ2-7	-	TGTGCCACCAGCAGAGGGAGGGTGGGCGAGCAGTACTTC	CATSRGRVGEQYF
TRBV20-1	-	TRBJ2-7	-	TGCAGCCTTATGCAGGGTACCTTCGGCGAGCAGTACTTC	CSLMQGTFGEQYF
TRBV11-3	many	TRBJ2-2	-	TGTGCCAGCAGCTTATTCCAGGGGGGCGGGGAGCTGTTTTTT	CASSLFQGGGELFF
TRBV20-1	-	TRBJ2-6	TRBD2	TGCAGTGCTAGAATTGTTAGCGGGAGACACCGGGGAGCTTCTGGGGCCAACGTCCTGACTTTC	CSARIVSGRHRGASGANVLTF
TRBV29-1	few	TRBJ1-1	-	TGCAGCGAGGGGGGCAGTTTGAACACTGAAGCTTTCTTT	CSEGGSLNTEAFF
TRBV7-8	many	TRBJ1-5	-	TGTGCCAGCAGCTTAGGGACAAGTTTTTCCCAGCATTTT	CASSLGTSFSQHF
TRBV2	-	TRBJ1-2	-	TGTGCCAGCAGCCTTCCTAGCGGGAGGGCCTATGGCTACACCTTC	CASSLPSGRAYGYTF
TRBV7-6	-	TRBJ1-3	-	TGTGCCAGCAGCCAGACTTGGGCCTCCTCTGGAAACGCCATATATTTT	CASSQTWASSGNAIYF
TRBV11-3	many	TRBJ1-1	-	TGTGCCAGCAGCTCAACGTTAAGCCGGGCAGGGCAGAACACTGAAGCTTTCTTT	CASSSTLSRAGQNTEAFF
TRBV7-3	many	TRBJ1-1	-	TGTGCCAGCAGCCAGGAAAGGTACGACACTGAAGCTTTCTTT	CASSQERYDTEAFF
TRBV4-2	-	TRBJ2-5	-	TGTGCCAGCAGCCAACCCGGGACTTTGGGAACCCTAGCCGTGTTGGAGACCCAGTACTTC	CASSQPGTLGTLAVLETQYF
TRBV5-6	many	TRBJ2-5	-	TGTGCCAGCAGCTCCAGCGGAACAAGGGAGACCCAGTACTTC	CASSSSGTRETQYF
TRBV5-8	many	TRBJ1-4	-	TGTGCCAGCAGCCAGAGTGTCGGGTCAGGTGAAAAACTGTTTTTT	CASSQSVGSGEKLFF
TRBV5-1	many	TRBJ1-2	-	TGCGCCAGCAGCTTGGACAGTCAACAAGGTGGCTACACCTTC	CASSLDSQQGGYTF
TRBV5-1	many	TRBJ2-7	-	TGTGCCAGCAGCTTCCCGGACAGCTACGAGCAGTACTTC	CASSFPDSYEQYF
TRBV29-1	many	TRBJ2-5	-	TGCAGCGTGGGACGGCGACAAGAGACCCAGTACTTC	CSVGRRQETQYF
TRBV5-1	-	TRBJ2-2	-	TGCGCCAGCAGCTCCTATTCGGACACCGGGGAGCTGTTTTTT	CASSSYSDTGELFF
TRBV6-5	-	TRBJ1-1	-	TGTGCCGGCAGCCAGACACGTATGAACACTGAAGCTTTCTTT	CAGSQTRMNTEAFF
TRBV4-3	many	TRBJ1-5	TRBD1	TGCGCCAGCAGCCAGGTGTGGGACAGGGTGGGGGGGCCCCAGCATTTT	CASSQVWDRVGGPQHF